This is a list of T cell receptor beta chains from one sample in a study of blood T cell repertoires in COVID-19. Only in-frame clones appear in the TCRdb table, and some are missing; sequencing was by immunoSEQ multiplex PCR. The table lists 90,000 to 110,000 clones, approximately 81% of them singletons, with under 40% in the top ten. The source material was peripheral blood. Source of these receptors: a man at least 80 years old with acute or convalescent COVID-19. The CDR3 runs from the conserved cysteine through the conserved F or W. A D gene is named only where the DNA matches it firmly. Where a row states a size, it is once, few, many or the class of an expanded clone; other rows omit it.

- - TRBJ2-1 TRBV28 TGTGCCAGCAAAGGCGGGAACACCTACAATGAGCAGTTCTTC CASKGGNTYNEQFF
- TRBD1 TRBJ1-1 TRBV5-1 TGCGCCAGCAGCGACGTCAGTCGTAGACAGGGAACCATGAACACTGAAGCTTTCTTT CASSDVSRRQGTMNTEAFF
- - TRBJ1-5 TRBV30 TGTGCCTGGAGTATCCGGAGCAATCAGCCCCAGCATTTT CAWSIRSNQPQHF
- - TRBJ1-2 TRBV4-3 TGCGCCAGCAGCCGAGAACAGGGAAACTATGGCTACACCTTC CASSREQGNYGYTF
- - TRBJ2-6 TRBV19 TGTGCCAGTAGTGAGGCTTCTGGGGCCAACGTCCTGACTTTC CASSEASGANVLTF
- TRBD2 TRBJ2-3 TRBV4-1 TGCGCCAGCAGCCGGACGGGACTAGCGGGAAGGGATACGCAGTATTTT CASSRTGLAGRDTQYF
once - TRBJ2-1 TRBV5-1 TGCGCCAGCAGCTTGGGACCCCTTTGGAGCGCCGAGCAGTTCTTC CASSLGPLWSAEQFF
- - TRBJ1-1 TRBV5-1 TGCGCCAGCCGGTTAGTTAGTGAAGCTTTCTTT CASRLVSEAFF
- TRBD1 TRBJ2-5 TRBV4-1 TGCGCCAGCAGCCAAGTCAGGACAGGGGGCCAAGAGACCCAGTACTTC CASSQVRTGGQETQYF
- - TRBJ2-3 TRBV6-5 TGTGCCAGCAACACGGGAGTCAGGGCAGATACGCAGTATTTT CASNTGVRADTQYF
few - TRBJ1-5 TRBV12-5 TGTGCTAGTGGTTTAAGGGAGGAGCAGCCCCAGCATTTT CASGLREEQPQHF
once TRBD1 TRBJ2-7 TRBV11-2 TGTGCCAGCAGCCAGGACAGGGGATATGAGCAGTACTTC CASSQDRGYEQYF
once - TRBJ2-7 TRBV28 TGTGCCACCACGACCCTAAGAAGAACAGGGAGCGCAGATGTACGGCACGAGCAGTACTTC CATTTLRRTGSADVRHEQYF
once - TRBJ2-2 TRBV5-1 TGCGCCAGCAGCCCTAACCCTGGGGCCCGGGAGCTGTTTTTT CASSPNPGARELFF
- - TRBJ2-7 TRBV3-1/TRBV3-2 TGTGCCAGCAGCCCTGCAGGGGCGAAAGCCTACGAGCAGTACTTC CASSPAGAKAYEQYF
once - TRBJ1-2 TRBV5-1 TGCGCCAGCAGCCCGCAACAGGGATACTATGGCTACACCTTC CASSPQQGYYGYTF
once - TRBJ2-2 TRBV6-5 TGTGCCAGCCGAAAGGGGGTGGGGGAGCTGTTTTTT CASRKGVGELFF
few - TRBJ1-4 TRBV11-2 TGTGCCAGCAGCAGAGGGGCGGGAAATGAAAAACTGTTTTTT CASSRGAGNEKLFF